Listed here are 8 T cell receptor beta chains from one sample, sequenced in a study of response to subunit inactivated influenza vaccine. Using its own MiXCR run on the RT-PCR reads, TCRdb lists one record per CDR3 protein. The table lists approximately 520,000 distinct CDR3 sequences, approximately 16% of them singletons. The starting material was CD4+ T cells sorted from PBMCs, obtained roughly 24 months after vaccination. The origin of the receptors is a man between 50 and 70 years old who received an inactivated influenza vaccine.

This clonotype appeared a few times. The V call is TRBV12-3 or TRBV12-4, the J call TRBJ2-1, with a tentative D call TRBD2 (6 bases). This CDR3 has 13 residues. V was cut by 7 bases and J by 4 bases, with 11 bases left in between. The CDR3 reads CASTRDFYNEQFF. DNA for the CDR3: TGTGCCAGCACCAGGGACTTTTACAATGAGCAGTTCTTC.

The V gene is TRBV3-1, the J gene TRBJ1-1; D gene ambiguous. Germline CDR1 is LGHDT and CDR2 is YNNKEL (reference sequence). With 3 bases removed from V and 5 bases from J, the gap between germline ends came to 19 bases. This CDR3 contains 16 residues. The CDR3 spells CASSHHLPNRGTEAFF. DNA of the CDR3: TGTGCCAGCAGCCACCACCTCCCCAATCGCGGTACTGAAGCTTTCTTT.

The chain is built from TRBV21-1 and TRBJ2-5. TRBV21-1 is assigned pseudogene status. The length of the CDR3 is 17 residues. The DNA of the CDR3 is TGTGCCAGCAGCAATATATCCCCGTCTTTAAGTTTTGAGACCCAGTACTTC. This encodes CASSNISPSLSFETQYF.

This clonotype is a singleton in its sample. The rearrangement links TRBV7-6 to TRBJ1-1; tentatively, D is TRBD1 (6 bases). Trimming removed 5 bases at V and 3 bases at J, with 22 bases between. This CDR3 is 17 amino acids long. Per the germline V gene, CDR1 is SGHVS and CDR2 is FNYEAQ. The DNA for the CDR3 is TGTGCCAGCAGCCCATACCCACGGGGGCGCGCGTACACTGAAGCTTTCTTT. It codes for CASSPYPRGRAYTEAFF.

The chain carries TRBV24-1 and TRBJ2-7; D is perhaps TRBD1 (6 bases). Germline V CDR1 and CDR2: KGHDR, SFDVKD. V dropped 5 bases and J dropped 2 bases, with 18 bases sitting between them. CDR3 length equals 16 residues. The CDR3 spells CATSVPGQKPAYEQYF. CDR3 nucleotide sequence: TGTGCCACCAGTGTGCCCGGACAGAAACCCGCCTACGAGCAGTACTTC.

This clonotype was counted ten times or more. The chain combines TRBV7-2 with TRBJ2-1; D tentatively reads TRBD1 or TRBD2 (5 bases each). With 5 bases removed from V and 13 bases from J, the gap between germline ends came to 21 bases. CDR1 and CDR2 from the germline V gene are SGHTA and FQGNSA. CDR3 length: 14 residues. In nucleotides, the CDR3 is TGTGCCAGCAGCCCCCAGCCCGATGGGACCAGACAGTTCTTC. It translates to CASSPQPDGTRQFF.

This chain uses TRBV12-3 or TRBV12-4 with TRBJ2-1; D is unresolved. Trimming left V 1 base short and J 0 bases short, with 7 bases between. This CDR3 spans 15 amino acids. CDR3 protein: CASSLGRNSYNEQFF. The CDR3 DNA follows: TGTGCCAGCAGTTTAGGGCGGAACTCCTACAATGAGCAGTTCTTC.

A few counts support this clonotype. The CDR3 sequence: CASSQPSGGNNEQFF. CDR3 in DNA: TGTGCCAGCAGCCAACCCAGCGGGGGAAACAATGAGCAGTTCTTC. The chain uses TRBV3-1 and TRBJ2-1; 8 positions agree with TRBD2. The CDR3 runs to 15 residues. CDR1 LGHDT and CDR2 YNNKEL come from the germline V gene (reference sequence). V lost 2 bases to trimming and J lost 5 bases; unmatched junction nucleotides: 5.